The 9 T cell receptor beta chains below all came from one sample that was sequenced in a study of identical twins. TCRdb re-derived calls from the 5' RACE reads in MiXCR, one entry per CDR3 protein. The sample yields 470,000 or so distinct CDR3 sequences, approximately 24% seen once. This sample also belongs to another study, concerning T cells expressing NK-cell markers.

The specimen sequenced was CD4+ T cells sorted from blood. Source of these receptors: a young woman in good health.

This CDR3 is CSAAGQIAYEQYF. Written as DNA, the CDR3 is TGCAGTGCAGCGGGACAGATAGCCTACGAGCAGTACTTC. The V and J genes are TRBV20-1 and TRBJ2-7; the D call may be TRBD1 or TRBD2 (7 bases each). V was cut by 6 bases and J by 2 bases, with 14 bases left in between. The CDR3 is 13 amino acids. CDR1 DFQATT and CDR2 SNEGSKA come from the germline V gene (reference sequence).

This clonotype occurred a few times. This sequence joins TRBV11-3 and TRBJ1-3, with TRBD1 as a possible D gene (6 bases). From germline, CDR1 is SGHNT and CDR2 YENEEA. This CDR3 is 16 amino acids long. Between the trimmed V and J ends, which lost 5 bases and 4 bases, there was a span of 18 bases. The CDR3 DNA reads TGTGCCAGCAGCCTAAGACCGGGACAATCGGGAAACACCATATATTTT. It yields the protein CASSLRPGQSGNTIYF.

There are many counts of this clonotype. The rearrangement joins TRBV7-3 to TRBJ2-3; tentative D call: TRBD1 (6 bases). This CDR3 is 14 amino acids long. In germline, CDR1 is SGHTA, CDR2 FQGTGA. The V end lost 5 bases, the J end lost 2 bases, and 11 bases lay between the germline ends. This CDR3 reads CASSLGQTTDTQYF. The DNA for the CDR3 is TGTGCCAGCAGCCTAGGACAGACCACAGATACGCAGTATTTT.

This chain joins TRBV6-1 and TRBJ2-7; the match to TRBD1 covers 7 bases. Germline CDR1 and CDR2: MNHNS and SASEGT. This CDR3 region has 14 residues. The V and J ends lost 2 bases and 0 bases, in that order; junction bases with no gene match: 1. CDR3 sequence: CASSEQGVSYEQYF. In DNA, the CDR3 is TGTGCCAGCAGTGAACAGGGGGTCTCCTACGAGCAGTACTTC.

The rearrangement joins TRBV10-1 to TRBJ2-3; 7 bases align to TRBD2. V gave up 8 bases and J gave up 6 bases; unmatched junction bases: 14. This CDR3 has 15 residues. Germline V lookup: CDR1 WNHNN, CDR2 SYGVQD (reference sequence). The CDR3 DNA reads as TGCGCCAGCGGCCCTGGCGGGAGTGTTGGCGATACGCAGTATTTT. This translates into CASGPGGSVGDTQYF.

V is TRBV5-1 and J is TRBJ1-4; D gene ambiguous. Trimming pared 4 bases from V and 7 bases from J, leaving 14 bases between. CDR3 length: 14 residues. Germline CDR1 is SGHRS and CDR2 is YFSETQ. As DNA, the CDR3 is TGCGCCAGCAGCGTGGACCCTCGGAGTGAAAAACTGTTTTTT. As protein: CASSVDPRSEKLFF.

This clonotype was picked up a small number of times. The chain carries TRBV4-2 and TRBJ1-4; a possible D gene is TRBD1 (5 bases). Germline CDR1 and CDR2: LGHNA and YNFKEQ. The CDR3 consists of 17 residues. V gave up 0 bases and J gave up 4 bases, with 15 bases separating them. The CDR3 reads CASSQDGAGANNEKLFF. Written as DNA, the CDR3 is TGTGCCAGCAGCCAAGATGGGGCGGGAGCCAATAATGAAAAACTGTTTTTT.

This clonotype was observed a few times. The rearrangement links TRBV12-3 or TRBV12-4 to TRBJ1-4; TRBD1 might be the D (5 bases). The V gene lost 6 bases and the J gene lost 7 bases, with 9 bases spanning the gap. This CDR3 region has 12 residues. The CDR3 protein is CASSPTVEKLFF. CDR3 bases: TGTGCCAGCAGCCCGACAGTTGAAAAACTGTTTTTT.

This clonotype was recorded a few times. J is TRBJ2-5 and V is TRBV19; a possible D gene is TRBD2 (6 bases). Trimming stripped 6 bases from V and 4 bases from J, with 21 bases between. Germline CDR1 LNHDA, CDR2 SQIVND (reference sequence). This CDR3 is built from 16 residues. CDR3 nucleotides: TGTGCCAGTAGAAAGCTTTCAGCAGGGAGGTTAGAGACCCAGTACTTC. It codes for CASRKLSAGRLETQYF.